This T cell receptor (beta chain) comes out of a study of control samples from healthy donors and cancer patients. Assay used: immunoSEQ multiplex PCR; TCRdb lists only in-frame clones, some missing. The repertoire consists of about 150,000 clones, with about nine tenths occurring once and the leading ten covering less than 5%. The CDR3 length is 15 residues. The germline V gene has CDR1 LGHDT and CDR2 YNNKEL (reference sequence). The germline V and J ends were trimmed by 3 bases and 1 base, with 13 bases remaining between them. Sequences were obtained from blood. The source of this sequence is a man younger than 40 in good health. V usage is TRBV3-1 (or the pseudogene TRBV3-2) and J usage is TRBJ2-7; D remains unclear. In DNA, the CDR3 is TGTGCCAGCAGCCATCACCGTACTAAATCCTACGAGCAGTACTTC. As protein: CASSHHRTKSYEQYF.